This is a list of T cell receptor beta chains from one sample in a study of blood T cell repertoires in COVID-19. Assay: immunoSEQ multiplex PCR; the TCRdb copy retains only in-frame clones and omits some. The sample has some 180,000 clones, 65% to 85% seen once; the top ten hold around 2.9%. Sequenced sample: PBMCs or T cells enriched from blood (not recorded which). The receptors derive from a woman in her twenties or thirties who had been exposed to COVID-19. Each CDR3 is given with its conserved first and last residue. D genes are given only for firm matches. Where a row states a size, it is once, few, many or the class of an expanded clone; other rows omit it.

once	TRBV5-5	TRBD2	TRBJ2-5	16	CASTLLAGDSSETQYF	TGTGCCAGCACCCTGCTAGCGGGGGACTCCTCAGAGACCCAGTACTTC
once	TRBV7-2	NA	TRBJ2-1	15	CASSLERQVYNEQFF	TGTGCCAGCAGCTTAGAGAGACAGGTTTACAATGAGCAGTTCTTC
NA	TRBV7-3	TRBD2	TRBJ2-1	17	CASSRIGTSGGLGEQFF	TGTGCCAGCAGCCGTATCGGGACTAGCGGGGGTCTGGGTGAGCAGTTCTTC
NA	TRBV9	NA	TRBJ1-2	14	CASSGEGSHYGYTF	TGTGCCAGCAGCGGGGAGGGCTCGCACTATGGCTACACCTTC
NA	TRBV7-6	NA	TRBJ2-7	13	CASSLGEAYEQYF	TGTGCCAGCAGCTTAGGGGAGGCCTACGAGCAGTACTTC
NA	TRBV10-3	TRBD1	TRBJ2-1	15	CAISEKGTGGWEQFF	TGTGCCATCAGTGAGAAGGGGACAGGGGGCTGGGAGCAGTTCTTC
NA	TRBV4-3	TRBD1	TRBJ1-2	14	CASSQAGQGLGYTF	TGCGCCAGCAGCCAGGCCGGACAGGGCCTTGGCTACACCTTC
NA	TRBV3-1/TRBV3-2	NA	TRBJ1-2	15	CASSALSGANYGYTF	TGTGCCAGCAGCGCGCTCTCAGGGGCCAACTATGGCTACACCTTC
NA	TRBV7-2	NA	TRBJ1-1	14	CASSPHLRDTEAFF	TGTGCCAGCAGCCCCCACCTCCGGGACACTGAAGCTTTCTTT
NA	TRBV29-1	NA	TRBJ1-4	14	CSVVEGRDRGKLFF	TGCAGCGTTGTAGAGGGTAGGGACCGGGGGAAACTGTTTTTT
NA	TRBV18	NA	TRBJ2-7	13	CASSPEVTYEQYF	TGTGCCAGCTCACCGGAGGTTACCTACGAGCAGTACTTC
NA	TRBV3-1/TRBV3-2	TRBD2	TRBJ2-6	20	CASSQLLAGTSISGANVLTF	TGTGCCAGCAGCCAATTACTAGCGGGGACCTCTATCTCTGGGGCCAACGTCCTGACTTTC
NA	TRBV7-2	NA	TRBJ2-7	16	CASSSDVQGTPYEQYF	TGTGCCAGCAGCTCAGACGTCCAGGGTACCCCCTACGAGCAGTACTTC
NA	TRBV9	NA	TRBJ2-7	16	CASSSQGGRKSYEQYF	TGTGCCAGCAGCTCCCAGGGGGGCCGAAAATCCTACGAGCAGTACTTC
NA	TRBV3-1/TRBV3-2	NA	TRBJ1-5	18	CASSQRTHGQNSNQPQHF	TGTGCCAGCAGCCAACGAACCCATGGACAGAATAGCAATCAGCCCCAGCATTTT
NA	TRBV5-4	NA	TRBJ1-5	16	CASSLAGGRGNQPQHF	TGTGCCAGCAGCTTGGCCGGTGGACGGGGGAATCAGCCCCAGCATTTT
NA	TRBV29-1	TRBD1	TRBJ1-1	13	CSAHRGGGTEAFF	TGCAGCGCCCACAGGGGAGGTGGCACTGAAGCTTTCTTT
NA	TRBV19	NA	TRBJ2-5	14	CASSLGAPQETQYF	TGTGCCAGTAGTCTGGGGGCGCCCCAAGAGACCCAGTACTTC
NA	TRBV30	NA	TRBJ1-1	11	CAWGVGLEAFF	TGTGCCTGGGGAGTGGGGCTTGAAGCTTTCTTT
NA	TRBV2	NA	TRBJ1-2	10	CADRSGGYTF	TGTGCTGACAGGTCGGGAGGCTACACCTTC
NA	TRBV6-1	NA	TRBJ1-2	14	CASSQLGREAGYTF	TGTGCCAGCAGTCAGCTCGGCAGGGAGGCTGGCTACACCTTC
few	TRBV11-2	NA	TRBJ2-2	14	CASSQSSSYGELFF	TGTGCCAGCAGCCAGTCCTCGTCGTACGGGGAGCTGTTTTTT
NA	TRBV9	TRBD1	TRBJ1-1	13	CASSPRDRVQAFF	TGTGCCAGCAGCCCTCGGGACAGGGTTCAAGCTTTCTTT
NA	TRBV27	TRBD1	TRBJ2-7	14	CASSFSTGVSGQYF	TGTGCCAGCAGTTTTTCTACAGGGGTGTCTGGGCAGTACTTC
once	TRBV19	NA	TRBJ1-4	15	CASSIDLATNEKLFF	TGTGCCAGTAGTATCGACTTGGCAACTAATGAAAAACTGTTTTTT
NA	TRBV11-2	NA	TRBJ1-2	13	CASSLAQVYGYTF	TGTGCCAGCAGCTTAGCCCAGGTTTATGGCTACACCTTC
NA	TRBV7-2	TRBD1	TRBJ2-7	15	CASSLFLGQAYEQYF	TGTGCCAGCAGCTTATTTTTAGGACAGGCCTACGAGCAGTACTTC
NA	TRBV12-3/TRBV12-4	NA	TRBJ2-7	13	CASRPDSDYEQYF	TGTGCCAGCAGACCCGACAGTGACTACGAGCAGTACTTC
NA	TRBV19	NA	TRBJ1-2	15	CASSIDNGVGYGYTF	TGTGCCAGTAGTATAGATAACGGGGTCGGCTATGGCTACACCTTC
NA	TRBV5-1	NA	TRBJ2-7	13	CASSRQQNYEQYF	TGCGCCAGCAGCAGGCAACAGAACTACGAGCAGTACTTC
once	TRBV27	TRBD1	TRBJ1-4	13	CASSRTGEEKLFF	TGTGCCAGCAGCCGGACAGGAGAAGAAAAACTGTTTTTT
once	TRBV30	NA	TRBJ1-3	13	CAGGDLSGNTIYF	TGTGCCGGGGGAGATCTCTCTGGAAACACCATATATTTT
NA	TRBV27	NA	TRBJ2-7	14	CASSFGRASYEQYF	TGTGCCAGCAGTTTTGGCAGGGCCTCCTACGAGCAGTACTTC
NA	TRBV14	NA	TRBJ1-1	14	CASSYRRPNTEAFF	TGTGCCAGCAGCTACCGCAGGCCGAACACTGAAGCTTTCTTT
NA	TRBV19	TRBD1	TRBJ2-1	15	CASTLGQGEINEQFF	TGTGCCAGTACCCTGGGACAGGGTGAAATCAATGAGCAGTTCTTC
few	TRBV5-1	NA	TRBJ2-1	19	CASSLANFSLKGALNEQFF	TGCGCCAGCAGCTTGGCCAATTTCTCACTCAAAGGGGCCCTCAATGAGCAGTTCTTC
NA	TRBV5-6	NA	TRBJ1-2	15	CASSSKGHANYGYTF	TGTGCCAGCAGCTCTAAGGGGCACGCTAACTATGGCTACACCTTC
NA	TRBV4-1	NA	TRBJ1-2	13	CASSQEFGLGYTF	TGCGCCAGCAGCCAAGAATTTGGGCTCGGCTACACCTTC
NA	TRBV4-1	NA	TRBJ2-3	12	CASSQDLVTQYF	TGCGCCAGCAGCCAAGATTTAGTAACGCAGTATTTT
NA	TRBV29-1	NA	TRBJ1-1	11	CSVDRGTEAFF	TGCAGCGTTGACAGGGGCACTGAAGCTTTCTTT
NA	TRBV7-2	NA	TRBJ1-4	17	CASSLWVGAGSNEKLFF	TGTGCCAGCAGCTTATGGGTTGGTGCGGGGTCGAATGAAAAACTGTTTTTT
NA	TRBV7-9	TRBD1	TRBJ1-4	16	CASSFALGQGGEKLFF	TGTGCCAGCAGCTTCGCACTTGGACAGGGAGGTGAAAAACTGTTTTTT
few	TRBV27	NA	TRBJ2-2	12	CASSFLTGELFF	TGTGCCAGCAGTTTCCTTACCGGGGAGCTGTTTTTT
NA	TRBV5-6	TRBD1	TRBJ1-1	14	CASSDRERNTEAFF	TGTGCCAGCAGTGACAGGGAACGGAACACTGAAGCTTTCTTT
NA	TRBV27	NA	TRBJ1-2	15	CASSLTTGARYGYTF	TGTGCCAGCAGTTTAACGACAGGTGCTCGCTATGGCTACACCTTC
NA	TRBV2	TRBD1	TRBJ1-3	15	CASSPQGAYGNTIYF	TGTGCCAGCAGTCCTCAGGGGGCATATGGAAACACCATATATTTT
NA	TRBV1	NA	TRBJ1-3	18	CTSSQVWDRAQLGNTIYF	TGCACCAGCAGCCAAGTATGGGACAGGGCTCAGCTTGGAAACACCATATATTTT
once	TRBV6-6	TRBD1	TRBJ2-1	15	CASTSGTASYNEQFF	TGTGCCAGCACTTCCGGGACAGCCTCCTACAATGAGCAGTTCTTC
NA	TRBV4-2	NA	TRBJ1-1	13	CASSPSGVTEAFF	TGTGCCAGCAGCCCCTCGGGGGTCACTGAAGCTTTCTTT